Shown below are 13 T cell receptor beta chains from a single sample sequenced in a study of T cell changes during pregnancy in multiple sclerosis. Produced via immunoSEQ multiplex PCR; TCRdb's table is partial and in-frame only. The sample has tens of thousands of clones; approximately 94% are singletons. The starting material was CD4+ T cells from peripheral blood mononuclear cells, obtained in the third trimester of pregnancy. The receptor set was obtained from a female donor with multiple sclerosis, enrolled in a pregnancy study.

The CDR3 loop is CASRPDRVQNTEAFF. The CDR3 DNA sequence: TGTGCCAGCAGGCCAGACAGGGTCCAAAACACTGAAGCTTTCTTT. V is TRBV6-6 and J is TRBJ1-1; the match to TRBD1 covers 7 bases. Germline V gene lookup returns CDR1 MNHNY and CDR2 SVGAGI (reference sequence). V lost 6 bases and J lost 2; bases outside the gene matches: 9. This CDR3 contains 15 residues.

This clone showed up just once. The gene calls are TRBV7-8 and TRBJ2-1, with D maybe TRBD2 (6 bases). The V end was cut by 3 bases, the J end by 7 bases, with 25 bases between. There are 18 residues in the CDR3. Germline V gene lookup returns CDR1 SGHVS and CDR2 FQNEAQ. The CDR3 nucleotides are TGTGCCAGCAGCTTTCAGAGACTAGAGGGCCCGGGAATAAATGAGCAGTTCTTC. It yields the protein CASSFQRLEGPGINEQFF.

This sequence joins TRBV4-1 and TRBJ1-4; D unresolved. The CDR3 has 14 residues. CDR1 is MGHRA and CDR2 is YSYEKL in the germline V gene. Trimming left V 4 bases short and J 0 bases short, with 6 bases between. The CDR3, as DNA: TGCGCCAGCAGCCGAGTTGCAACTAATGAAAAACTGTTTTTT. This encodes CASSRVATNEKLFF.

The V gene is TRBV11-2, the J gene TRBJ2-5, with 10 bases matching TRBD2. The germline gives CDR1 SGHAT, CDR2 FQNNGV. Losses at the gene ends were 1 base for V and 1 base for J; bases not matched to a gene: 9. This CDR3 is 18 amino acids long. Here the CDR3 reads CASSLGLGTSAFQETQYF. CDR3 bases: TGTGCCAGCAGCTTAGGGCTTGGGACTAGCGCTTTCCAAGAGACCCAGTACTTC.

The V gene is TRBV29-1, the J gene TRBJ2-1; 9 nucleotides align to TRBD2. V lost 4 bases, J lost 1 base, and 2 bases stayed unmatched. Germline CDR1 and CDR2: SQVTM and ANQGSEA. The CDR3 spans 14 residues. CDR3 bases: TGCAGCGTTGTAGCGGGAGTGTCCTACAATGAGCAGTTCTTC. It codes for CSVVAGVSYNEQFF.

The CDR3: CASSPLGGSGGELFF. CDR3 sequence (DNA): TGTGCCAGCAGCCCCCTTGGGGGGTCCGGCGGGGAGCTGTTTTTT. The chain uses TRBV9 and TRBJ2-2, with TRBD2 as a possible D gene (6 bases). The CDR3 consists of 15 residues. Trimming stripped 4 bases from V and 7 bases from J, with 17 bases between. Germline V gene lookup returns CDR1 SGDLS and CDR2 YYNGEE.

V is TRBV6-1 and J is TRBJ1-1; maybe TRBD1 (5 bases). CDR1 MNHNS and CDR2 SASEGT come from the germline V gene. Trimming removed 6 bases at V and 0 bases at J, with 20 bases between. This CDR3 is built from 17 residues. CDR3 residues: CASRERAGIIMNTEAFF. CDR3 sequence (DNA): TGTGCCAGCAGGGAAAGGGCAGGGATTATTATGAACACTGAAGCTTTCTTT.

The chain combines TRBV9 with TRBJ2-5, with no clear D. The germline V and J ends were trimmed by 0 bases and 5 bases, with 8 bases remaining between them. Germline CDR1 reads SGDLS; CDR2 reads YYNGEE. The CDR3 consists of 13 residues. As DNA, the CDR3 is TGTGCCAGCAGCGTAGGGGCCTTCGAGACCCAGTACTTC. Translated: CASSVGAFETQYF.

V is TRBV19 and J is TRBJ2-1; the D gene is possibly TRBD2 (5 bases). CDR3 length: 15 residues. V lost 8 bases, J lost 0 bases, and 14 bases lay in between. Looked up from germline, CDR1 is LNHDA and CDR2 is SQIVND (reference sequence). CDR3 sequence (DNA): TGTGCCAGTTTAGATAGGACTGGCTCCTACAATGAGCAGTTCTTC. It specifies CASLDRTGSYNEQFF.

CDR3 nucleotides: TGTGCCAGCAGGCCTGGGACAGACGCTAACTATGGCTACACCTTC. This sequence encodes CASRPGTDANYGYTF. V usage is TRBV5-4 and J usage is TRBJ1-2; the match to TRBD1 covers 7 bases. Germline V lookup: CDR1 SGHNT, CDR2 YYREEE (reference sequence). The CDR3 totals 15 residues. Trimming took 5 bases from V and 0 from J; bases not matched to a gene: 7.

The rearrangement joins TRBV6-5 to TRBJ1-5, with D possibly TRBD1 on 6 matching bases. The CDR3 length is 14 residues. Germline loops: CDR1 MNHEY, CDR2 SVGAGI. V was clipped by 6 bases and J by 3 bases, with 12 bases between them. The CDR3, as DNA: TGTGCCAGCAGCTCCGGACAGTTCAATCAGCCCCAGCATTTT. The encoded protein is CASSSGQFNQPQHF.

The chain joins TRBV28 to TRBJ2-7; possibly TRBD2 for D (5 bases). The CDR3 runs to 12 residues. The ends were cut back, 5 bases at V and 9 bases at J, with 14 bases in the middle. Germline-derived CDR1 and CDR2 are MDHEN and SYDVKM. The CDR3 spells CASSVGGEGQYF. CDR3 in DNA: TGTGCCAGCAGTGTGGGTGGAGAGGGGCAGTACTTC.

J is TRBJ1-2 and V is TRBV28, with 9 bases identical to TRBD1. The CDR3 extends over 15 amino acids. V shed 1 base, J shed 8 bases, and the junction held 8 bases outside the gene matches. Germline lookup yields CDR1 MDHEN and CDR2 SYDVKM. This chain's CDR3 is CASSLSPGTGYGYTF. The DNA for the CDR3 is TGTGCCAGCAGTTTATCCCCAGGGACAGGGTACGGCTACACCTTC.